This T cell receptor beta chain is from a study of blood T cell repertoires in COVID-19. Study background: Whether acute or convalescent, the COVID-19 samples came from the United States, Italy and Spain.

Generated by immunoSEQ multiplex PCR, the TCRdb table keeps only in-frame clones and is missing some. The table lists around 110,000 clones, 80% to 85% of them singletons. The CDR3 length is 14 residues. The V end was cut by 7 bases, the J end by 2 bases, with 12 bases between. Germline V gene sequence: CDR1 SGHRS, CDR2 YFSETQ. V usage is TRBV5-1 and J usage is TRBJ2-2; tentative D call: TRBD2 (6 bases). The TCR originated in a man between 65 and 85 years old with acute or convalescent COVID-19. Sequencing was done on a sample of peripheral blood. This CDR3 reads CASGRGDNTGELFF. The CDR3 nucleotides read TGCGCCAGCGGGCGGGGAGATAACACCGGGGAGCTGTTTTTT. The full variable domain, with the rest looked up from reference TRBV5-1 and TRBJ2-2, is KAGVTQTPRYLIKTRGQQVTLSCSPISGHRSVSWYQQTPGQGLQFLFEYFSETQRNKGNFPGRFSGRQFSNSRSEMNVSTLELGDSALYLCASGRGDNTGELFFGEGSRLTVL.